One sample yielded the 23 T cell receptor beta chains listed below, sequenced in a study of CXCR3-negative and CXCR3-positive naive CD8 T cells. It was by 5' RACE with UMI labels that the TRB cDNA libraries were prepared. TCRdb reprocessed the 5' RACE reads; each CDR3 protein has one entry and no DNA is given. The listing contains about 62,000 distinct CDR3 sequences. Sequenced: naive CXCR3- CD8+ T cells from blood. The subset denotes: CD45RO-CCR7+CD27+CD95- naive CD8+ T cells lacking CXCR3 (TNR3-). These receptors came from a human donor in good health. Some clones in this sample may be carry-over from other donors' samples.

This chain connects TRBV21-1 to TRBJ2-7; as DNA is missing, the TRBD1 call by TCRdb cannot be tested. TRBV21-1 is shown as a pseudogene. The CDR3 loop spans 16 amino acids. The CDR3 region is CASSIGTPFGLYEQYF.

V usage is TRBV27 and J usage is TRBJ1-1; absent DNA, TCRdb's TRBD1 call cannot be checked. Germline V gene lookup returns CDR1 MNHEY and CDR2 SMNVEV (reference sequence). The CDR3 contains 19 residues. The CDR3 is CASSLMGGRVSEMNTEAFF.

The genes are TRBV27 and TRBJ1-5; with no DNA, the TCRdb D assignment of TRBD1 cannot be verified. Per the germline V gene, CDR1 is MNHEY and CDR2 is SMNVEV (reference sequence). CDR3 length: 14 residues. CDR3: CASSPRQSNQPQHF.

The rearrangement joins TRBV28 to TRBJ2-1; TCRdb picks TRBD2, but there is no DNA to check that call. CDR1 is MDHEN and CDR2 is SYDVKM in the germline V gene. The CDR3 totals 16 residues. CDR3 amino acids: CASSSGRDSLYNEQFF. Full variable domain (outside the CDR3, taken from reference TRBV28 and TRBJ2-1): DVKVTQSSRYLVKRTGEKVFLECVQDMDHENMFWYRQDPGLGLRLIYFSYDVKMKEKGDIPEGYSVSREKKERFSLILESASTNQTSMYLCASSSGRDSLYNEQFFGPGTRLTVL.

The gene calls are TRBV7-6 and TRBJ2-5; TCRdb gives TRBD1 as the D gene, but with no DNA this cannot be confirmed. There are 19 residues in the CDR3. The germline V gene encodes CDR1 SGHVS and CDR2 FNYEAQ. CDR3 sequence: CASTPRWGSGGGDQETQYF.

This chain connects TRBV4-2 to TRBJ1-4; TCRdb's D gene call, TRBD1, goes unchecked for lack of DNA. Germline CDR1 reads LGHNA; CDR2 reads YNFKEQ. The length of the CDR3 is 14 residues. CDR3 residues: CASSQGTGTEKLFF.

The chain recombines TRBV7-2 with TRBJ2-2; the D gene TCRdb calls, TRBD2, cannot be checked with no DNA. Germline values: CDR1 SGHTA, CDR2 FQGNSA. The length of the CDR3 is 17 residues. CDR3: CASSTGLAGPHTGELFF.

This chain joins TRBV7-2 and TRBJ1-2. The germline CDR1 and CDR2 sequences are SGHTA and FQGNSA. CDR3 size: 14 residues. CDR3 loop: CASSLVRTNYGYTF.

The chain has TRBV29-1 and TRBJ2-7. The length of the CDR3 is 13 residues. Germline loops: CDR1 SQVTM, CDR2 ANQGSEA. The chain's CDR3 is CSVEGEKDYEQYF.

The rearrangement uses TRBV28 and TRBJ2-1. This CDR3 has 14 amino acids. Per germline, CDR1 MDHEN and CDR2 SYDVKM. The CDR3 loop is CASSLADFYNEQFF. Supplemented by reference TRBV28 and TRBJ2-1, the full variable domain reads DVKVTQSSRYLVKRTGEKVFLECVQDMDHENMFWYRQDPGLGLRLIYFSYDVKMKEKGDIPEGYSVSREKKERFSLILESASTNQTSMYLCASSLADFYNEQFFGPGTRLTVL.

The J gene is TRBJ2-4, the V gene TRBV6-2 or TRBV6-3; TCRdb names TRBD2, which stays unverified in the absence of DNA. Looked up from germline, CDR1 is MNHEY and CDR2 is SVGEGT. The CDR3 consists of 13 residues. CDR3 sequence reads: CASSAGDRNIQYF.

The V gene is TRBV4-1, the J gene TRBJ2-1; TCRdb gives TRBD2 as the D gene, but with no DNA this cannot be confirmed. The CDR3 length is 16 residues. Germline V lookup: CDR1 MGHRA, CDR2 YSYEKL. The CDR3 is CASSQVFGGAADEQFF.

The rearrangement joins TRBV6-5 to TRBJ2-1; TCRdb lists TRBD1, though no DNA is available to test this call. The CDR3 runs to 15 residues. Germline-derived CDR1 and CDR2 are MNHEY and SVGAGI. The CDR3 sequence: CASSPFPEGYNEQFF.

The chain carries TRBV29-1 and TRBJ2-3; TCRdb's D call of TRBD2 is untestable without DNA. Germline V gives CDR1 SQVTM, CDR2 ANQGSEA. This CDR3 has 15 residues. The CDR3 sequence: CSVGELAGGTDTQYF.

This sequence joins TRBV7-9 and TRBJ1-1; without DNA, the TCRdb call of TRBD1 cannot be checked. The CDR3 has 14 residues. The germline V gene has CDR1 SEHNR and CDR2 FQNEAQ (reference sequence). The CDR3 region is CASSGTALNAEAFF.

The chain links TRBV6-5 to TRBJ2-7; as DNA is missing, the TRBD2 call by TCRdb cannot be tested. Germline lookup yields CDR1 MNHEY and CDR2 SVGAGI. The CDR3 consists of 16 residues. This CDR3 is CASSWGLAGVNYEQYF.

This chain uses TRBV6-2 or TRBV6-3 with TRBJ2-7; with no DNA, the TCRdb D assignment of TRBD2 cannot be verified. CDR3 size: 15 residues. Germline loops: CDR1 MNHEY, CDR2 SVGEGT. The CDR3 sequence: CASTYLAANSYEQYF.

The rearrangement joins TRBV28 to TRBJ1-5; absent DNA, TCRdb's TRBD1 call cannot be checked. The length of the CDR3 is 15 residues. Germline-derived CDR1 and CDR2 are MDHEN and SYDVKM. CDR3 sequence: CASSFVQGADQPQHF.

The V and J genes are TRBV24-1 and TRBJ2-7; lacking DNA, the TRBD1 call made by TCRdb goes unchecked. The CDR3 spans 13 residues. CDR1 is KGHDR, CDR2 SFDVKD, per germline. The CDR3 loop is CATKTRGAYEQYF.

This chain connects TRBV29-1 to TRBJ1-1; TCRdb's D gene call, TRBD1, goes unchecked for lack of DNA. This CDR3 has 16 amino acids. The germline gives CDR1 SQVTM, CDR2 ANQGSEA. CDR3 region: CSISGHTRILNTEAFF.

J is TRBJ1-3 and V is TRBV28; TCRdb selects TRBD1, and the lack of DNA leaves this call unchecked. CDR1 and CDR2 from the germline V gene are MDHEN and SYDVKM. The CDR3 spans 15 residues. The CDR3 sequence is CASSLSTGSGNTIYF. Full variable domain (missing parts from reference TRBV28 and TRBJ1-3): DVKVTQSSRYLVKRTGEKVFLECVQDMDHENMFWYRQDPGLGLRLIYFSYDVKMKEKGDIPEGYSVSREKKERFSLILESASTNQTSMYLCASSLSTGSGNTIYFGEGSWLTVV.

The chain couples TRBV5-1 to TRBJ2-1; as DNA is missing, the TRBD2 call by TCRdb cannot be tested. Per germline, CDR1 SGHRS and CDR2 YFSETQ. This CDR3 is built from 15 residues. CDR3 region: CASSLARAGINEQFF. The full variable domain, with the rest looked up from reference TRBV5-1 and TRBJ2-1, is KAGVTQTPRYLIKTRGQQVTLSCSPISGHRSVSWYQQTPGQGLQFLFEYFSETQRNKGNFPGRFSGRQFSNSRSEMNVSTLELGDSALYLCASSLARAGINEQFFGPGTRLTVL.

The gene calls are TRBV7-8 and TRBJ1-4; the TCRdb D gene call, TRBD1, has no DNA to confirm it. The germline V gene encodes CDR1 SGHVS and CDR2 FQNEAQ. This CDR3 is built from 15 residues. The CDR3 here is CASSPGATYDEKLFF. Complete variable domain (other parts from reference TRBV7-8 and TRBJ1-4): GAGVSQSPRYKVAKRGQDVALRCDPISGHVSLFWYQQALGQGPEFLTYFQNEAQLDKSGLPSDRFFAERPEGSVSTLKIQRTQQEDSAVYLCASSPGATYDEKLFFGSGTQLSVL.